This TCR beta chain stems from a study of blood T cell repertoires in COVID-19 (dated by TCRdb to the early 2020s). The study in broad terms: The collaborator samples originated in the United States, Italy and Spain and spanned the acute and convalescent phases of COVID-19. Where available, HLA class I and class II types were obtained from metadata supplied by the sample provider rather than from assay-based typing. The sample metadata nearly always contained a de-identified subject ID, COVID-19 status, age in years and sex. Deeply sampled blood TCRbeta repertoires from subjects exposed to, actively infected with, or recovered from COVID-19 were included in the dataset. The repertoires were released in a freely available public database meant as a resource for research on the immune response to SARS-CoV-2. The material from the prospective study consisted of cDNA or gDNA derived from T cells, B-cell-depleted T cells, or PBMCs. Samples were obtained from the ongoing ImmuneRACE study (first 160 participants) and from 1,000 to 1,500 subjects provided by 6 global collaborators. Here is what the overall study found, with its caveats: The quantity of clinical and demographic metadata differed by source and by participant and was supplied without curation.

TCRbeta CDR3 regions were amplified from genomic DNA by means of the immunoSEQ Assay, a bias-controlled multiplex PCR. As for how the authors treated the data: Nucleated cell counts per sample were estimated from amplification of reference gene primers within the assay. Sequence reads were collapsed and filtered to measure the absolute abundance of every unique TCRbeta CDR3 rearrangement. For each sample, productive Simpson clonality was calculated by taking the square root of Simpson's diversity index across productive rearrangements. Imported from immuneACCESS, the table was reduced by TCRdb to in-frame sequences with V and J called. These copies leave out some clones; in studies compared against another copy, an unresolved V gene accounts for under half, and the cause of the remainder is not known. D and trimming were read from the DNA, whereas the V and J calls and clone size are those reported in that table. This sample lists 350,000 to 400,000 clones; approximately 91% were detected once. Jointly, the top ten make up about 0.78% of the sample.

Of note for this clone: Its recognized antigen is unknown. Base qualities were left out, and no much larger clone turns up one base away.

Participants in the prospective study were aged about 18 to 95 years, lived in 20 to 30 United States geographic areas, and enrolled through a virtual design. In the prospective study, participants were assigned to cohorts based on the clinical history participants reported in a screening survey and a study questionnaire. A participant counted as exposed if, within 2 weeks of entering the study, that participant had been in contact with someone who had a PCR-confirmed or clinician-diagnosed COVID-19 case. Mobile phlebotomists in the prospective study collected whole blood, serum and a nasopharyngeal or oropharyngeal swab from every participant. Over an approximately 2-month period, participants in the prospective study had the option of providing additional blood draws and questionnaires. Blood samples from the prospective study were shipped frozen or at room temperature prior to DNA extraction.

The TCR sequence derives from a woman aged 40 to 50 who had been exposed to COVID-19. Material: PBMCs or T cells enriched from blood (not recorded which).

The DNA reads TGTGCCAGCAGCTTAACGGCTCGACGGGGAGCTTCCTACGAGCAGTACTTC. Its amino acids are CASSLTARRGASYEQYF. In this chain, TRBV7-3 is recombined with TRBJ2-7; TRBD2 is possibly the D segment (5 matching bases). There are 17 amino acids in the CDR3, from cysteine to phenylalanine inclusive. Solely the CDR3 DNA is kept, with 51 bases framed from the first base. The germline V gene provides CDR1 SGHTA and CDR2 FQGTGA. V gives up 0 bases and J gives up 1 base, and the segment between their germline ends measures 16 bases. The CDR3, completed at both ends by the reference TRBV7-3 and TRBJ2-7 genes, gives the full variable domain GAGVSQTPSNKVTEKGKYVELRCDPISGHTALYWYRQSLGQGPEFLIYFQGTGAADDSGLPNDRFFAVRPEGSVSTLKIQRTERGDSAVYLCASSLTARRGASYEQYFGPGTRLTVT.